The source of this T cell receptor beta chain is a study of T cell responses to AZD1222 COVID-19 vaccine (dated by TCRdb to the early 2020s). In the study overall: AZD1222 recipients given second doses at about 4 weeks or at about 12 weeks were pooled, since spike-specific TCR depth and breadth were not found to differ between the two schedules. TCR sequencing covered some 240 trial participants: nearly 210 given two doses of AZD1222 and some 25 given two doses of MenACWY control vaccine. Trial participants were enrolled by age into 18-55, 56-69 and 70-plus year subgroups, with around 150, 28 and 57 TCR-sequenced participants respectively.

The CDR3 regions of human TCRbeta chains were analyzed by immunosequencing. Per the original workflow: TCRs in the repertoires were matched against a reference library of SARS-CoV-2-specific TCRs that had been generated with the MIRA antigen-specificity platform. Breadth was defined as the fraction of unique TCRs that were SARS-CoV-2-associated. Depth was defined as the fraction of total T cells that were SARS-CoV-2-associated. Using the MIRA data, every spike-specific TCR was mapped to the spike region that the TCR reacted to and assigned to either a CD4 or a CD8 class. Log10-transformed breadth and depth values were compared by one-way ANOVA with Sidak's multiple comparisons tests. What TCRdb holds here is the immuneACCESS table cut down to in-frame rearrangements. Part of the clones is not present; checked against another copy, under half of the missing clones reflect an unresolved V gene, and the others are unexplained. V and J calls and clone size are given by that table; D and trimming were obtained from the DNA. The sample has about 150,000 clones on record, approximately 90% of them singletons. Together, the top ten hold 1.5% to 2% of the sample.

The research as a whole found: In the small 56-69-year group, the increase in depth fell short of significance, most likely because of low power. Epitopes outside the regions mutated in the B.1.351 and B.1.1.7 variants were reportedly recognized by nearly half of the unique spike-specific TCRs. After two AZD1222 doses, both the breadth and the depth of spike-specific TCRs were significantly higher than at day 0 and than in MenACWY recipients. The whole spike protein was spanned by vaccine-associated CD4 TCRs, and dominant responses were seen in regions 160-218 and 743-854. Participants were mostly white British and included more females than males, and it was suggested by the authors that clonal diversity may have been underestimated. Conclusions about previously exposed vaccinees were limited because only six AZD1222 recipients were SARS-CoV-2 seropositive at baseline. Because no day 14 peak-response samples were available, the repertoires could be characterized only after the peak T cell response.

A note on this clone: Its target antigen remains unknown. No per-base quality is available; no much larger clone lies one base away.

The time point label of this sample denotes: baseline before first vaccination. Vaccinee samples came from UK trials COV001 and COV002, including a single-blind randomized controlled phase 2/3 trial of AZD1222 (ChAdOx1 nCoV-19) in healthy adults. For TCRbeta chain sequencing, PBMC samples from trial participants were taken at day 0 and at day 28 after the second dose. For this chain, trimming is 4 bases at the V end and 4 bases at the J end, and the number of junction bases without a gene match is 5. From the cysteine through the phenylalanine, the CDR3 covers 14 amino acids. This entry keeps only the CDR3 DNA: 42 bases, framed from base 1. The CDR1 and CDR2 encoded by the germline V gene (reference sequence) are LGHDT and YNNKEL.

The sequence derives from an adult in good health. Recombination linked TRBV3-1 (or the pseudogene TRBV3-2) to TRBJ2-5; TRBD2 matches 8 bases in the middle. The sample here was peripheral blood, taken on day 0 of AZD1222 vaccination. For the CDR3, the sequence is CASSRTGTRETQYF. The DNA sequence is as follows: TGTGCCAGCAGCCGAACCGGGACTAGAGAGACCCAGTACTTC.